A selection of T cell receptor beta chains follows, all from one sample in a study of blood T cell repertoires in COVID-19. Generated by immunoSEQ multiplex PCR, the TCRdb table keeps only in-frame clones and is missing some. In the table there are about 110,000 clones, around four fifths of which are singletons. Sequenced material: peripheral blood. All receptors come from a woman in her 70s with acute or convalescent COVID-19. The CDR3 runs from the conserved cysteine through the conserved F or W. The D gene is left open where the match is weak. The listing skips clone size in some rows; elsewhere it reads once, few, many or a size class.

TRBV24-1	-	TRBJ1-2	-	CATSDGEGSRGYTF	TGTGCCACCAGTGATGGAGAGGGATCGAGAGGCTACACCTTC
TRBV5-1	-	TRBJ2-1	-	CASSLVPGRNNEQFF	TGCGCCAGCAGCTTGGTCCCCGGCAGGAACAATGAGCAGTTCTTC
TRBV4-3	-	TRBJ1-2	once	CASSQDLWQGLGYTF	TGCGCCAGCAGCCAAGATTTGTGGCAGGGCCTCGGCTACACCTTC
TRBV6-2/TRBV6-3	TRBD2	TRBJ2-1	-	CASSLLAGGLNEQFF	TGTGCCAGCAGTTTACTAGCGGGGGGGCTAAATGAGCAGTTCTTC
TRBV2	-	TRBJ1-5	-	CATATVNSNQPQHF	TGTGCCACTGCGACAGTGAATAGCAATCAGCCCCAGCATTTT
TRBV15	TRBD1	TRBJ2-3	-	CATSRPGQGLADTQYF	TGTGCCACCAGCAGACCGGGACAGGGTCTCGCAGATACGCAGTATTTT
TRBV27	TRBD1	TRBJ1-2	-	CASSLGGYYGYTF	TGTGCCAGCAGTCTAGGGGGCTACTATGGCTACACCTTC
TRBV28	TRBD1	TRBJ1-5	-	CASGSTGGGNQPQHF	TGTGCCAGCGGGTCGACAGGGGGAGGCAATCAGCCCCAGCATTTT
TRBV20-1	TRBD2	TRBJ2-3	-	CSASPGGSTDTQYF	TGCAGTGCTAGTCCGGGGGGGTCCACAGATACGCAGTATTTT
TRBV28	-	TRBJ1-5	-	CASQGGGAQPQHF	TGTGCCAGTCAAGGGGGGGGAGCTCAGCCCCAGCATTTT
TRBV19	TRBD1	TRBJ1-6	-	CASSTGTGSSYNSPLHF	TGTGCCAGTAGTACCGGGACAGGGAGCTCCTATAATTCACCCCTCCACTTT
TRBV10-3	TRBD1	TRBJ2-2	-	CAISPDRGRTSGELFF	TGTGCCATCAGCCCTGACAGGGGGCGCACTTCCGGGGAGCTGTTTTTT
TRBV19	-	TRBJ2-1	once	CASSPGQAVRYNEQFF	TGTGCCAGTAGTCCGGGACAAGCTGTACGCTACAATGAGCAGTTCTTC
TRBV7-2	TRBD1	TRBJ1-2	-	CASNIGTDYGYTF	TGTGCCAGCAACATAGGGACAGACTATGGCTACACCTTC
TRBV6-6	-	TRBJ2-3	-	CASSPVGGPTDTQYF	TGTGCCAGCAGCCCCGTGGGGGGTCCCACAGATACGCAGTATTTT
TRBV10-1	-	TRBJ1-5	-	CASEIRRRQPQHF	TGCGCCAGCGAGATCAGAAGGAGACAGCCCCAGCATTTT
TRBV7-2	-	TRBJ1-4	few	CASSLHGGKEKLFF	TGTGCCAGCAGCTTGCACGGGGGGAAGGAAAAACTGTTTTTT
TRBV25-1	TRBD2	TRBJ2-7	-	CASSGPGLAGRSGYEQYF	TGTGCCAGCAGTGGGCCGGGACTAGCGGGACGCTCTGGCTACGAGCAGTACTTC
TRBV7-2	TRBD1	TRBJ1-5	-	CASSLAGDRHSQPQHF	TGTGCCAGCAGCTTAGCGGGGGACAGGCATTCTCAGCCCCAGCATTTT
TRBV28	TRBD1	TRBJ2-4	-	CASSTPSQGASRLAKNIQYF	TGTGCCAGCAGCACCCCTAGTCAGGGGGCGAGTCGGCTAGCCAAAAACATTCAGTACTTC
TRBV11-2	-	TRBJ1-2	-	CASSRGRGYTF	TGTGCCAGCAGTCGTGGCAGGGGCTACACCTTC
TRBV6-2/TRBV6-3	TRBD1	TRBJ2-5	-	CASSYIPGQDQETQYF	TGTGCCAGCAGTTATATCCCTGGACAGGATCAAGAGACCCAGTACTTC
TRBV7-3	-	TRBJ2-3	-	CASSPTGTDTQYF	TGTGCCAGCAGCCCGACAGGCACAGATACGCAGTATTTT
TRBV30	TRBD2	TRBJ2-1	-	CAWSGGRAGAYNEQFF	TGTGCCTGGAGTGGGGGCCGGGCGGGAGCGTACAATGAGCAGTTCTTC
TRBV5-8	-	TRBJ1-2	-	CASSFGGPYGYTF	TGTGCCAGCAGCTTCGGGGGGCCCTATGGCTACACCTTC
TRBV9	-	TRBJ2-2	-	CASSLGQNRAGELFF	TGTGCCAGCAGCCTAGGACAGAACCGCGCCGGGGAGCTGTTTTTT
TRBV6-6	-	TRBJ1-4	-	CASSSPQEEFF	TGTGCCAGCAGTAGCCCGCAGGAGGAGTTTTTT
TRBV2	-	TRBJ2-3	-	CASSVAQGTDTQYF	TGTGCCAGCAGTGTCGCACAGGGTACAGATACGCAGTATTTT
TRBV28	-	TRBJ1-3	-	CASKWGRASGNTIYF	TGTGCCAGCAAATGGGGCAGGGCCTCTGGAAACACCATATATTTT
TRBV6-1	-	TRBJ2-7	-	CASSEGHGQGGNEQYF	TGTGCCAGCAGCGAAGGGCACGGGCAGGGAGGAAACGAGCAGTACTTC
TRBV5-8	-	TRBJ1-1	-	CASSTRMAGNTEAFF	TGTGCCAGCAGCACCCGGATGGCAGGGAACACTGAAGCTTTCTTT
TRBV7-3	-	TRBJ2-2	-	CASSLQGFSGELFF	TGTGCCAGCAGCTTACAGGGGTTTAGTGGGGAGCTGTTTTTT
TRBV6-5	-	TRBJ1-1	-	CASSIGLNTEAFF	TGTGCCAGCAGTATCGGACTAAACACTGAAGCTTTCTTT
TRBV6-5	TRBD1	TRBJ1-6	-	CASRNRDRDNSPLHF	TGTGCCAGCAGAAACCGGGACAGGGATAATTCACCCCTCCACTTT
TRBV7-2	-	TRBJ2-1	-	CASSLQRGGYNEQFF	TGTGCCAGCAGCTTGCAGAGGGGGGGGTACAATGAGCAGTTCTTC
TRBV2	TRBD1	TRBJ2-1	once	CASSYGTAGSYNEQFF	TGTGCCAGTTCCTACGGGACAGCAGGGTCCTACAATGAGCAGTTCTTC
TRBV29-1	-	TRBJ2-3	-	CSATADITWDTQYF	TGCAGCGCCACGGCGGACATTACCTGGGATACGCAGTATTTT
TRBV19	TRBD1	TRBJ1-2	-	CASSIQTGAGYGYTF	TGTGCCAGTAGTATCCAGACAGGGGCGGGCTATGGCTACACCTTC
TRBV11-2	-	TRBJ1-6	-	CASSSRGTQPRNSPLHF	TGTGCCAGCAGCTCCAGGGGAACTCAGCCTAGGAATTCACCCCTCCACTTT
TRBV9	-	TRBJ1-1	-	CASSPPEAGSLLSEAFF	TGTGCCAGCAGCCCCCCCGAGGCAGGGTCTCTTCTCAGTGAAGCTTTCTTT
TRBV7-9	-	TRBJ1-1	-	CASSRGSTEAFF	TGTGCCAGCAGTCGAGGGTCCACTGAAGCTTTCTTT